This entry is about one T cell receptor beta chain. The J segment lost 7 bases and the V segment lost 0 bases, leaving 4 bases of the junction unmatched. Germline V gene data show CDR1 as SGHRS and CDR2 as YFSETQ. The CDR3 is 14 residues long. This record belongs to a study of blood T cell repertoires in COVID-19. Across the whole study: T cells, B-cell-depleted T cells, or PBMCs supplied cDNA or gDNA.

Authors' data handling: Estimated nucleated cell counts came from reference gene primer amplification. Assay: immunoSEQ multiplex PCR; the TCRdb copy retains only in-frame clones and omits some. The D gene and trimming were derived from the DNA, and the V and J assignments and clone size from that table. This table holds about 100,000 clones, about 80% found once. This chain links TRBV5-1 with TRBJ2-3, with 8 bases aligning to TRBD1. This receptor was identified in a man between 60 and 70 years old with acute or convalescent COVID-19. The sequenced material came from peripheral blood. CDR3 bases: TGCGCCAGCAGCTTGGATACAGGGGGTAATACGCAGTATTTT. It codes for CASSLDTGGNTQYF.